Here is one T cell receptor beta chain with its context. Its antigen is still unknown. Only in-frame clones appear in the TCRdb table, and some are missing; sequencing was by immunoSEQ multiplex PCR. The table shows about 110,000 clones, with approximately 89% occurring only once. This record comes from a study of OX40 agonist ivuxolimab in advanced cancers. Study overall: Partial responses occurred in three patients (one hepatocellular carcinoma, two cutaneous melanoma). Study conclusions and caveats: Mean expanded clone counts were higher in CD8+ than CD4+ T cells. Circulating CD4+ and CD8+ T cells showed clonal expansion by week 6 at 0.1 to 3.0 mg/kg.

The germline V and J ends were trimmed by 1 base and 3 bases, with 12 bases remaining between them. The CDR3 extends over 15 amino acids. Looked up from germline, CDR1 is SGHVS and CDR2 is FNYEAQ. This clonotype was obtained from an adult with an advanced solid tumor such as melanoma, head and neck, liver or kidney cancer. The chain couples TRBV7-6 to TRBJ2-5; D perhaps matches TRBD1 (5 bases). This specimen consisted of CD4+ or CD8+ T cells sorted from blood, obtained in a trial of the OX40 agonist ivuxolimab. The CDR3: CASSLVIGREETQYF. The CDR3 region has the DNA TGTGCCAGCAGCTTAGTGATAGGCAGGGAAGAGACCCAGTACTTC.